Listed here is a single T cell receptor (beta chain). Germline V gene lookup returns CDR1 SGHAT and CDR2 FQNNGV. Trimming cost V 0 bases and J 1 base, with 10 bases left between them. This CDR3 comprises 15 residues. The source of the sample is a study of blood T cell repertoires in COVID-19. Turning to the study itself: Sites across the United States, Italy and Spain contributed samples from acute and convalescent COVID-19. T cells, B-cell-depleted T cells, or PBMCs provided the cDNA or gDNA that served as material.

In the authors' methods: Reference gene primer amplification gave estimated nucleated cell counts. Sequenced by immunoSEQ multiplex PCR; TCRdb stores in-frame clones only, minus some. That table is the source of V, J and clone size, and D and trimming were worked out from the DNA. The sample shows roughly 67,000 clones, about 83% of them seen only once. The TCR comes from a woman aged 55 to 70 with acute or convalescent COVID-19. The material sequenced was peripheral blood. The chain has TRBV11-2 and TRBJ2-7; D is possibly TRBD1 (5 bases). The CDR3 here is CASSLDRGGSYEQYF. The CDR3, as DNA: TGTGCCAGCAGCTTAGATAGGGGCGGTTCCTACGAGCAGTACTTC.